This is a list of T cell receptor beta chains from one sample in a study of CD8 T cells in ankylosing spondylitis. TCRdb passed the 5' RACE reads through MiXCR, listing each CDR3 protein once. This sample has roughly 670,000 distinct CDR3 sequences; about 20% occur once, and the top ten carry approximately 18%. The sequencing sample was made of blood, either unsorted or a sorted T cell fraction (not recorded which). The receptors derive from a male donor with ankylosing spondylitis. CDR3s include the opening cysteine and the closing phenylalanine or tryptophan. The D gene is left open where the match is weak. Only some rows state a clone size, as once, few, many or a class for expanded clones.

D	V	size	J	CDR3	DNA
-	TRBV12-3/TRBV12-4	many	TRBJ2-1	CASGGTFSSYNEQFF	TGTGCCAGCGGAGGGACTTTCTCCTCCTACAATGAGCAGTTCTTC
TRBD1	TRBV4-1	few	TRBJ1-2	CASSQGTDRGYGYTF	TGCGCCAGCAGCCAGGGCACTGACAGGGGCTATGGCTACACCTTC
-	TRBV5-1	-	TRBJ1-1	CASSLRPRRDTEAFF	TGCGCCAGCAGCTTGCGGCCCCGACGGGACACTGAAGCTTTCTTT
-	TRBV4-3	-	TRBJ2-1	CASSQLTGGNEQFF	TGCGCCAGCAGCCAGCTTACAGGTGGCAATGAGCAGTTCTTC
-	TRBV14	-	TRBJ2-5	CASSQGRDGGETQYF	TGTGCCAGCAGCCAAGGGCGGGACGGTGGAGAGACCCAGTACTTC
TRBD1	TRBV5-1	-	TRBJ1-3	CASSGRTGRSGNTIYF	TGCGCCAGCAGCGGGCGGACAGGGAGGAGTGGAAACACCATATATTTT
-	TRBV7-9	-	TRBJ2-3	CASTPGGRELSTDTQYF	TGTGCCAGCACCCCCGGGGGCCGGGAGCTTAGCACAGATACGCAGTATTTT
-	TRBV29-1	many	TRBJ2-7	CSVTLTYEQYF	TGCAGCGTGACCTTAACCTACGAGCAGTACTTC
TRBD2	TRBV20-1	-	TRBJ2-7	CSVELAGGYEQYF	TGCAGTGTGGAGCTAGCGGGAGGGTACGAGCAGTACTTC
-	TRBV27	-	TRBJ2-4	CANPGNIQYF	TGTGCCAACCCCGGGAACATTCAGTACTTC
TRBD1	TRBV7-9	-	TRBJ2-7	CASSWGTGDSYEQYF	TGTGCCAGCAGCTGGGGGACAGGGGATTCCTACGAGCAGTACTTC
TRBD1	TRBV11-1	-	TRBJ2-6	CASSRGAVTGYDGANVLTF	TGTGCCAGCAGCCGAGGGGCAGTGACAGGGTACGATGGGGCCAACGTCCTGACTTTC
TRBD2	TRBV10-2	few	TRBJ2-1	CASSESLAGEVSGVNEQFF	TGCGCCAGCAGTGAGTCTCTAGCGGGAGAGGTTTCAGGCGTGAATGAGCAGTTCTTC
-	TRBV18	few	TRBJ2-5	CASSEVSETQYF	TGTGCCAGCTCCGAAGTTTCGGAGACCCAGTACTTC
-	TRBV7-3	-	TRBJ2-7	CASSPHPGYEQYF	TGTGCCAGCAGCCCCCACCCAGGTTACGAGCAGTACTTC
-	TRBV12-3/TRBV12-4	many	TRBJ2-1	CASSLGLGRNEQFF	TGTGCCAGCAGTTTAGGTCTAGGGCGCAATGAGCAGTTCTTC
-	TRBV20-1	many	TRBJ1-1	CSARDLGTEAFF	TGCAGTGCTAGAGATCTAGGCACTGAAGCTTTCTTT
-	TRBV7-9	-	TRBJ2-7	CASSLRYPYEQYF	TGTGCCAGCAGCTTAAGGTACCCCTACGAGCAGTACTTC
TRBD2	TRBV11-2	few	TRBJ2-5	CASSFGTSLAETQYF	TGTGCCAGCAGCTTTGGGACTAGCCTAGCGGAGACCCAGTACTTC
TRBD1	TRBV6-2/TRBV6-3	few	TRBJ2-7	CASSGTEISYEQYF	TGTGCCAGCAGTGGGACAGAAATATCCTACGAGCAGTACTTC
TRBD2	TRBV27	-	TRBJ2-7	CASSLQLAGGPNEQYF	TGTGCCAGCAGTTTACAGTTGGCGGGAGGGCCGAACGAGCAGTACTTC
-	TRBV11-2	-	TRBJ2-7	CASSWPVTYEQYF	TGTGCCAGCAGCTGGCCTGTAACCTACGAGCAGTACTTC
TRBD1	TRBV30	-	TRBJ1-2	CAWSDGQGGHYGYTF	TGTGCCTGGAGTGATGGACAGGGGGGACACTATGGCTACACCTTC
-	TRBV7-2	-	TRBJ1-1	CASSLGGGRATEAFF	TGTGCCAGCAGCTTGGGTGGTGGAAGAGCCACTGAAGCTTTCTTT
-	TRBV5-5	many	TRBJ2-5	CASSLYMSETQYF	TGTGCCAGCAGCTTGTATATGTCCGAGACCCAGTACTTC
TRBD1	TRBV11-2	-	TRBJ1-1	CASSPRDRLNTEAFF	TGTGCCAGCAGCCCTCGGGACAGATTGAACACTGAAGCTTTCTTT
TRBD1	TRBV4-1	-	TRBJ1-1	CASSPWTGVGTEAFF	TGCGCCAGCAGCCCTTGGACAGGGGTAGGCACTGAAGCTTTCTTT
TRBD1	TRBV10-3	few	TRBJ1-1	CAISGKTGLNTEAFF	TGTGCCATCAGTGGGAAGACAGGGCTGAACACTGAAGCTTTCTTT
TRBD2	TRBV6-1	few	TRBJ2-2	CASSQRGANTGELFF	TGTGCCAGCAGTCAGCGGGGCGCGAACACCGGGGAGCTGTTTTTT
-	TRBV7-3	-	TRBJ2-3	CASSLGKTTDTQYF	TGTGCCAGCAGCTTAGGCAAAACCACAGATACGCAGTATTTT
TRBD1	TRBV15	-	TRBJ2-3	CATSREGTGNTDTQYF	TGTGCCACCAGCAGAGAAGGGACAGGAAACACAGATACGCAGTATTTT
-	TRBV15	few	TRBJ1-5	CATSRDQAGKSNQPQHF	TGTGCCACCAGCAGAGATCAGGCCGGGAAATCCAATCAGCCCCAGCATTTT
TRBD1	TRBV7-8	few	TRBJ1-1	CASSVDRGREAFF	TGTGCCAGCAGCGTAGACAGGGGTAGGGAAGCTTTCTTT
-	TRBV7-2	few	TRBJ2-6	CASSFPLSGANVLTF	TGTGCCAGCAGCTTCCCTCTCTCTGGGGCCAACGTCCTGACTTTC
TRBD2	TRBV29-1	-	TRBJ2-2	CSVVFSGMFPGELFF	TGCAGCGTTGTATTTAGCGGGATGTTTCCCGGGGAGCTGTTTTTT
-	TRBV7-2	few	TRBJ2-1	CASSPQVGNEQFF	TGTGCCAGCAGCCCCCAAGTGGGGAATGAGCAGTTCTTC
TRBD1	TRBV12-3/TRBV12-4	few	TRBJ2-2	CASSSGQGSTGELFF	TGTGCCAGCAGCTCCGGACAGGGGAGCACCGGGGAGCTGTTTTTT
TRBD1	TRBV20-1	many	TRBJ1-5	CSARTGGSNQPQHF	TGCAGTGCTAGGACAGGGGGAAGCAATCAGCCCCAGCATTTT
-	TRBV20-1	few	TRBJ1-5	CSAPEGGGHRQPQHF	TGCAGTGCTCCAGAGGGTGGGGGGCATCGTCAGCCCCAGCATTTT
-	TRBV20-1	-	TRBJ2-7	CSALRGFLYEQYF	TGCAGTGCCCTGAGGGGGTTCCTCTACGAGCAGTACTTC
-	TRBV27	-	TRBJ2-6	CASSPARPGANVLTF	TGTGCCAGCAGTCCCGCCCGCCCTGGGGCCAACGTCCTGACTTTC
-	TRBV27	few	TRBJ1-1	CASSFQAATEAFF	TGTGCCAGCAGTTTTCAGGCTGCAACTGAAGCTTTCTTT
TRBD2	TRBV6-5	-	TRBJ2-1	CASSYSGSGGPNEQFF	TGTGCCAGCAGTTACTCTGGCAGCGGGGGGCCCAATGAGCAGTTCTTC
-	TRBV6-1	few	TRBJ2-1	CASSLTGRANEQFF	TGTGCCAGCAGTCTGACGGGCCGCGCGAATGAGCAGTTCTTC
TRBD2	TRBV20-1	-	TRBJ2-1	CSARTSQRVRDEQFF	TGCAGTGCACGGACTAGCCAACGAGTCCGCGATGAGCAGTTCTTC
TRBD2	TRBV7-3	-	TRBJ2-1	CASSLTRGGNEQFF	TGTGCCAGCAGCTTAACGCGGGGGGGCAATGAGCAGTTCTTC
TRBD2	TRBV11-2	few	TRBJ2-5	CASVKAGAIETQYF	TGTGCCAGCGTTAAGGCGGGAGCGATTGAGACCCAGTACTTC
-	TRBV12-3/TRBV12-4	-	TRBJ2-1	CASSLQEDNEQFF	TGTGCCAGCAGTTTGCAAGAGGACAATGAGCAGTTCTTC
-	TRBV4-3	few	TRBJ2-3	CASSQDTGARTDTQYF	TGCGCCAGCAGCCAAGATACGGGGGCCCGCACAGATACGCAGTATTTT
-	TRBV5-4	-	TRBJ1-6	CASSSTGFSYNSPLHF	TGTGCCAGCAGCTCGACAGGCTTCTCCTATAATTCACCCCTCCACTTT
TRBD1	TRBV6-5	few	TRBJ2-7	CASSYGTGGARDEQYF	TGTGCCAGCAGTTACGGGACAGGGGGCGCAAGGGACGAGCAGTACTTC
-	TRBV7-3	-	TRBJ2-3	CASSHLGGDTQYF	TGTGCCAGCAGCCACCTTGGGGGAGATACGCAGTATTTT
-	TRBV5-6	few	TRBJ1-5	CASSPRQAPIQPQHF	TGTGCCAGCAGCCCCAGACAGGCCCCAATCCAGCCCCAGCATTTT
-	TRBV5-6	few	TRBJ2-2	CASSLSRSKLFF	TGTGCCAGCAGCTTGTCCAGGTCGAAGCTGTTTTTT
-	TRBV24-1	many	TRBJ2-1	CATSNPSGSSYNEQFF	TGTGCCACCAGTAACCCCAGCGGCAGCTCCTACAATGAGCAGTTCTTC
TRBD2	TRBV10-3	-	TRBJ2-1	CAISESWEGSNEQFF	TGTGCCATCAGTGAGTCGTGGGAGGGGAGTAATGAGCAGTTCTTC
TRBD2	TRBV28	once	TRBJ2-5	CASGRGGQETQYF	TGTGCCAGCGGGCGGGGGGGCCAAGAGACCCAGTACTTC
TRBD1	TRBV12-3/TRBV12-4	few	TRBJ2-1	CASSSGQGLNEQFF	TGTGCCAGCAGTTCGGGACAGGGGTTGAATGAGCAGTTCTTC